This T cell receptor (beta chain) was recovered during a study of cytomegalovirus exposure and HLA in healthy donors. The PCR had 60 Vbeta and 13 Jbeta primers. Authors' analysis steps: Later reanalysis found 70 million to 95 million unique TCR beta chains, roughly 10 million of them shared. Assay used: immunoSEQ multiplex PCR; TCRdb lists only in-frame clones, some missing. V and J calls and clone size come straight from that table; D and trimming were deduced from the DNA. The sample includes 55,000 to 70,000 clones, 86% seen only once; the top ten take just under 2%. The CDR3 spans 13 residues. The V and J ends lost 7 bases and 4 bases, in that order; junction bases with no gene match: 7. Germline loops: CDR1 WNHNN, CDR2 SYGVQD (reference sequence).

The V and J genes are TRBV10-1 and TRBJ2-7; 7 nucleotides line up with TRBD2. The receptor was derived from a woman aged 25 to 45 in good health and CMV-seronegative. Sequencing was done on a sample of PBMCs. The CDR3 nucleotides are TGCGCCAGCACCCGGGGGGTAGGTTACGAGCAGTACTTC. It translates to CASTRGVGYEQYF.